The rows below give T cell receptor beta chains drawn from one sample of a study of monozygotic twins with inflammatory bowel disease. TCRdb re-called the 5' RACE reads; one entry per CDR3 protein, DNA not given. Its listing shows fewer than 350,000 distinct CDR3 sequences. Sequenced material: blood. The receptors come from a human donor with ulcerative colitis or Crohn's disease, or a healthy co-twin of an affected twin (not recorded which). Both conserved end residues are part of each CDR3.

V gene,J gene,CDR3 protein
TRBV5-5,TRBJ2-1,CASSTIAGDEQFF
TRBV20-1,TRBJ2-1,CSARDSRGLDNEQFF
TRBV29-1,TRBJ1-3,CSVVFGSGNTIYF
TRBV6-5,TRBJ1-5,CASTRTPGQPQHF
TRBV3-1,TRBJ2-7,CASSPSASAQYF
TRBV12-3/TRBV12-4,TRBJ2-7,CASSFQDYRYEQYF
TRBV30,TRBJ2-7,CAWSEWGGRVTGEQYF
TRBV7-9,TRBJ2-1,CASSTRATTMRQFF
TRBV27,TRBJ2-7,CASSFLPKQLADSYEQYF
TRBV20-1,TRBJ1-5,CSARGSQPQHF
TRBV20-1,TRBJ1-5,CSAREGRQGRAGSNQPQHF
TRBV20-1,TRBJ1-1,CSAGDTRSPEAFF
TRBV7-9,TRBJ2-2,CASQPEAGELFF
TRBV4-1,TRBJ2-5,CASSQDYRQTQYF
TRBV19,TRBJ2-1,CASKEGPNNEQFF
TRBV6-2/TRBV6-3,TRBJ1-2,CASSSSALDGQEVTNYGYTF
TRBV7-2,TRBJ2-7,CASSLDVGLTYEQYF
TRBV20-1,TRBJ1-2,CSAIRGSYGYTF
TRBV10-3,TRBJ2-6,CAISESLGDGANVLTF
TRBV6-2/TRBV6-3,TRBJ1-2,CASSYSAEGPYGYTF
TRBV4-2,TRBJ2-3,CASSQRTSGTTDTQYF
TRBV7-3,TRBJ2-5,CASSLVGRRGETQYF
TRBV28,TRBJ2-3,CASSFPGLVLKDTQYF
TRBV3-1,TRBJ2-3,CASSQDCWDTQYF
TRBV7-2,TRBJ2-2,CASSPPRHANTGELFF
TRBV7-2,TRBJ2-7,CASSSRTGTIYEQYF
TRBV12-3/TRBV12-4,TRBJ2-7,CASSCEGFVDEQYF
TRBV5-1,TRBJ2-1,CASRPGQGTYNEQLF
TRBV5-1,TRBJ2-3,CASSLAGLAGTDTQYF
TRBV20-1,TRBJ2-5,CSARPDSRETQYF
TRBV7-8,TRBJ2-1,CASSSWTSGWDEQFF
TRBV3-1,TRBJ1-1,CASSRGQGAVNTEAFF
TRBV20-1,TRBJ2-1,CSAFIPYNEQFF
TRBV2,TRBJ1-1,CASSREGQGNTEAFF
TRBV7-2,TRBJ2-1,CASSSTRLGSEQFF
TRBV5-1,TRBJ1-5,CASSLEGAGGQPQHF
TRBV4-3,TRBJ1-5,CASSQDWPANQPQHF
TRBV20-1,TRBJ1-5,CSARDYQGGSQPQHF
TRBV7-2,TRBJ2-5,CASSLTSGSRETQYF
TRBV12-3/TRBV12-4,TRBJ1-6,CAGRTDSYNSPLHF
TRBV7-9,TRBJ1-6,CASSFETSPLHF
TRBV20-1,TRBJ2-1,CSARDRQGPSYNEQFF
TRBV20-1,TRBJ2-3,CSALSTSGNTDTQYF